A selection of T cell receptor beta chains follows, all from one sample in a study of high-grade serous ovarian cancer treatment subgroups. Measured with immunoSEQ multiplex PCR; TCRdb has only the in-frame clones, and not every one. The table includes 5,000 to 6,000 clones, roughly 70% detected once. The specimen sequenced was tumor tissue. These receptors originate from a human patient with high-grade serous ovarian cancer. Both conserved end residues are part of each CDR3. The order of the fields is J gene, clone size, D gene, V gene, CDR3 DNA, CDR3 protein. The D gene is left open where the match is weak. Clone size appears in some rows only: once, few, many, or a class for an expanded clone.

j_call: TRBJ1-5; clone_size: -; d_call: -; v_call: TRBV7-2; cdr3_nt: TGTGCCAGCAGGGCGGGGAATAGCAATCAGCCCCAGCATTTT; cdr3_aa: CASRAGNSNQPQHF
j_call: TRBJ2-1; clone_size: -; d_call: TRBD1; v_call: TRBV5-1; cdr3_nt: TGCGCCAGCAGCTCGACAGGGTCTAATGAGCAGTTCTTC; cdr3_aa: CASSSTGSNEQFF
j_call: TRBJ2-2; clone_size: -; d_call: -; v_call: TRBV7-3; cdr3_nt: TGTGCCAGCAGCTTAACGTCGGGACAGAACACCGGGGAGCTGTTTTTT; cdr3_aa: CASSLTSGQNTGELFF
j_call: TRBJ2-2; clone_size: -; d_call: -; v_call: TRBV6-6; cdr3_nt: TGTGCCAGCAGAGAGGCCGACACCGGGGAGCTGTTTTTT; cdr3_aa: CASREADTGELFF
j_call: TRBJ2-7; clone_size: -; d_call: -; v_call: TRBV9; cdr3_nt: TGTGCCAGCAGCGTCGAGGGGGGTCCCATCGAGCAGTACTTC; cdr3_aa: CASSVEGGPIEQYF
j_call: TRBJ1-5; clone_size: few; d_call: -; v_call: TRBV19; cdr3_nt: TGTGCCAGTAGTAAGGGACAAGTTAGCAATCAGCCCCAGCATTTT; cdr3_aa: CASSKGQVSNQPQHF
j_call: TRBJ1-2; clone_size: once; d_call: TRBD1; v_call: TRBV6-6; cdr3_nt: TGTGCCAGCAGTAACAGGGGAGCGAACTATGGCTACACCTTC; cdr3_aa: CASSNRGANYGYTF
j_call: TRBJ2-1; clone_size: -; d_call: TRBD2; v_call: TRBV27; cdr3_nt: TGTGCCAGCACCCCTAGGCTAGCGGGGTTCAATGAGCAGTTCTTC; cdr3_aa: CASTPRLAGFNEQFF
j_call: TRBJ2-3; clone_size: once; d_call: -; v_call: TRBV6-5; cdr3_nt: TGTGCCAGCACCACATCAGGGGCAGATACGCAGTATTTT; cdr3_aa: CASTTSGADTQYF
j_call: TRBJ2-3; clone_size: -; d_call: -; v_call: TRBV5-1; cdr3_nt: TGCGCCAGCAGCACCCCGACTGGAGATACGCAGTATTTT; cdr3_aa: CASSTPTGDTQYF
j_call: TRBJ1-5; clone_size: -; d_call: -; v_call: TRBV7-2; cdr3_nt: TGTGCCAGCAGCTTAGATAGGTGGGGCGGGGATCAGCCCCAGCATTTT; cdr3_aa: CASSLDRWGGDQPQHF
j_call: TRBJ1-2; clone_size: -; d_call: -; v_call: TRBV7-2; cdr3_nt: TGTGCCAGCAGTCCTCAAACCAACTATGGCTACACCTTC; cdr3_aa: CASSPQTNYGYTF
j_call: TRBJ2-5; clone_size: once; d_call: -; v_call: TRBV6-5; cdr3_nt: TGTGCCAGCAAAATCGTCGGGGCAGAGACCCAGTACTTC; cdr3_aa: CASKIVGAETQYF
j_call: TRBJ2-5; clone_size: -; d_call: -; v_call: TRBV29-1; cdr3_nt: TGCAGCGTTGAAAGGACAAATACCCAGTACTTC; cdr3_aa: CSVERTNTQYF
j_call: TRBJ1-3; clone_size: -; d_call: -; v_call: TRBV10-3; cdr3_nt: TGTGCCATCAGTGAGTCCCGAATCATGGGAACGTACTCTGGAAACACCATATATTTT; cdr3_aa: CAISESRIMGTYSGNTIYF
j_call: TRBJ2-6; clone_size: -; d_call: -; v_call: TRBV2; cdr3_nt: TGTGCCACCGAACGGATGGCTGGGGCCAACGTCCTGACTTTC; cdr3_aa: CATERMAGANVLTF
j_call: TRBJ1-2; clone_size: -; d_call: TRBD1; v_call: TRBV18; cdr3_nt: TGTGCCAGCTCCCCGGATGAGACAGGGAACTATGGCTACACCTTC; cdr3_aa: CASSPDETGNYGYTF
j_call: TRBJ1-5; clone_size: -; d_call: -; v_call: TRBV5-5; cdr3_nt: TGTGCCAGCAGCTTACATCCGGGCGACAATCAGCCCCAGCATTTT; cdr3_aa: CASSLHPGDNQPQHF
j_call: TRBJ2-1; clone_size: -; d_call: TRBD2; v_call: TRBV4-2; cdr3_nt: TGTGCCAGCAGTCAAGGAGCGGGGAGAGGGAATGAGCAGTTCTTC; cdr3_aa: CASSQGAGRGNEQFF
j_call: TRBJ1-6; clone_size: -; d_call: -; v_call: TRBV6-1; cdr3_nt: TGTGCCAGTAGTGAGCCTTATAATTCACCCCTCCACTTT; cdr3_aa: CASSEPYNSPLHF
j_call: TRBJ2-7; clone_size: -; d_call: -; v_call: TRBV5-1; cdr3_nt: TGCGCCAGCAGCCATGGGGGAAAACCCTACGAGCAGTACTTC; cdr3_aa: CASSHGGKPYEQYF
j_call: TRBJ2-3; clone_size: -; d_call: -; v_call: TRBV5-4; cdr3_nt: TGTGCCAGCAGCTTGGTTCAAGACTATACGCAGTATTTT; cdr3_aa: CASSLVQDYTQYF